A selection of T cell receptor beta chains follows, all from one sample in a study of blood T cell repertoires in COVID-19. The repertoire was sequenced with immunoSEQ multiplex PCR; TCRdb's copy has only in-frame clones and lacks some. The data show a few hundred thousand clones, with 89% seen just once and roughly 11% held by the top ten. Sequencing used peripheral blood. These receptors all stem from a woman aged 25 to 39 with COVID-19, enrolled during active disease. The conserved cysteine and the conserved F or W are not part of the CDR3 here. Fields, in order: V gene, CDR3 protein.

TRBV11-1	ASSWDGGGEQF
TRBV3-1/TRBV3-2	ASSPGTRTGGYEQY
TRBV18	ASSPPQGAGANVLT
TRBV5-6	ASSSKPGQGQETQY
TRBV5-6	ASSSGRNYGYT
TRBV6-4	ASSDHSGPDTQY
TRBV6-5	ASSYTSPGQGGGYT
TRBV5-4	ASSRTGNSPLH
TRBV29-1	SVGGGAGNTIY
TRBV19	ASSPQLAGGTDTQY
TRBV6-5	ATRLARSYEQY
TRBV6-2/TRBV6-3	ASSLRGGEQF
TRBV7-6	ASSPYVQGSGSYNEQF
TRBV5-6	ASSLIFGDTQY
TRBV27	ASRDADRAYEQY
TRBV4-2	ASSSGGGTGNGYT
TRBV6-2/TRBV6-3	ASSVGTRWTDTQY
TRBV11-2	ASSSLGGPPNTQY
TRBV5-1	ASSYLGQGSSEAF